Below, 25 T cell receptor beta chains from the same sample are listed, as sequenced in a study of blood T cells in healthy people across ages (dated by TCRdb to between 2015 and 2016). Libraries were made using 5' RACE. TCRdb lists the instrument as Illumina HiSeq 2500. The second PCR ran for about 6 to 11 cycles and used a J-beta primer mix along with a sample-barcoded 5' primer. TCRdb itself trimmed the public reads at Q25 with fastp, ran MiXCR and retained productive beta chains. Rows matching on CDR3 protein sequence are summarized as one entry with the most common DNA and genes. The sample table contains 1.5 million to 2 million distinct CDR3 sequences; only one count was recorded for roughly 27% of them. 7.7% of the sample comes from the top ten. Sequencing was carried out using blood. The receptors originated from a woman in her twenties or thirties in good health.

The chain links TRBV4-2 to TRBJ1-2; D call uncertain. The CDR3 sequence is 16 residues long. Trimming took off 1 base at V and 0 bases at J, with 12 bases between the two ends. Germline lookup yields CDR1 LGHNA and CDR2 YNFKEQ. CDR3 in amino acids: CASSQGVPGSNYGYTF. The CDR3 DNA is TGTGCCAGCAGCCAAGGGGTCCCAGGATCTAACTATGGCTACACCTTC.

The CDR3 DNA sequence: TGTGCCACCAACCCACGGGACCGCACAGATACGCAGTATTTT. This sequence encodes CATNPRDRTDTQYF. V usage is TRBV19 and J usage is TRBJ2-3; D assignment may be TRBD1 or TRBD2 (5 bases each). Germline V gives CDR1 LNHDA, CDR2 SQIVND (reference sequence). The CDR3 sequence is 14 residues long. Between the trimmed V and J ends, which lost 10 bases and 1 base, there was a span of 15 bases. The variable domain in full, with the rest retrieved from reference TRBV19 and TRBJ2-3, is DGGITQSPKYLFRKEGQNVTLSCEQNLNHDAMYWYRQDPGQGLRLIYYSQIVNDFQKGDIAEGYSVSREKKESFPLTVTSAQKNPTAFYLCATNPRDRTDTQYFGPGTRLTVL.

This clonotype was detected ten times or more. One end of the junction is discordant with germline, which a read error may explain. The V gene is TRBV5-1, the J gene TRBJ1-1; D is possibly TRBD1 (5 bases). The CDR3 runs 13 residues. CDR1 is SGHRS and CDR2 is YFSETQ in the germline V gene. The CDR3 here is CASSSQANTEAFF. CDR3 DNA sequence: TGTGCCAGCAGTTCACAGGCGAACACTGAAGCTTTCTTT. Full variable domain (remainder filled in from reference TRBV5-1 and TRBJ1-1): KAGVTQTPRYLIKTRGQQVTLSCSPISGHRSVSWYQQTPGQGLQFLFEYFSETQRNKGNFPGRFSGRQFSNSRSEMNVSTLELGDSALYLCASSSQANTEAFFGQGTRLTVV.

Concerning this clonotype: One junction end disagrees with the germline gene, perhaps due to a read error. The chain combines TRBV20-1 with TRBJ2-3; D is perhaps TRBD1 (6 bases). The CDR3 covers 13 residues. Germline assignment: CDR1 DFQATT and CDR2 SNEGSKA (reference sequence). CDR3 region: CGASATGTDMQYF. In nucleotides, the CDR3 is TGCGGTGCTTCGGCGACAGGCACAGATATGCAGTATTTT.

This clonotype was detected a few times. The CDR3 nucleotides read TGTGCCAGCAGGTCCCAGGGGAGGGAGCAGTACTTC. As protein: CASRSQGREQYF. The rearrangement links TRBV28 to TRBJ2-7, with D perhaps TRBD1 or TRBD2 (6 bases each). CDR1 is MDHEN and CDR2 is SYDVKM in the germline V gene. The CDR3 has 12 residues. V was trimmed by 6 bases and J by 7 bases, leaving 13 bases between them.

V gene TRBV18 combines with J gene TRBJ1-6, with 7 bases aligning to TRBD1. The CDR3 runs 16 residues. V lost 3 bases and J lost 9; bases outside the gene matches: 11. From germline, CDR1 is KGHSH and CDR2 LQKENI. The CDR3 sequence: CASSPPRLGGSSPLHF. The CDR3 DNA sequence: TGTGCCAGCTCACCCCCCCGACTAGGGGGCAGTTCACCCCTCCACTTT.

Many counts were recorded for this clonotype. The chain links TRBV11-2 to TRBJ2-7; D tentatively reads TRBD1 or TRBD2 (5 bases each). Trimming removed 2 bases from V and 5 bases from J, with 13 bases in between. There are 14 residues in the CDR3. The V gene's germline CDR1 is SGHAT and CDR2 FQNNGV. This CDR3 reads CASSLSGTPHEQYF. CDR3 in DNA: TGTGCCAGCAGCTTATCAGGGACCCCCCACGAGCAGTACTTC.

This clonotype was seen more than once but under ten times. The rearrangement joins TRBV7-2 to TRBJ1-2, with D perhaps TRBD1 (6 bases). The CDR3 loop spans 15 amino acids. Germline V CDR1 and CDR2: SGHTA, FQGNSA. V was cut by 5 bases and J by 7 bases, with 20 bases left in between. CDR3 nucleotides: TGTGCCAGCAGCCCGGAAATACAGGGATCTCCTGGCTACACCTTC. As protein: CASSPEIQGSPGYTF.

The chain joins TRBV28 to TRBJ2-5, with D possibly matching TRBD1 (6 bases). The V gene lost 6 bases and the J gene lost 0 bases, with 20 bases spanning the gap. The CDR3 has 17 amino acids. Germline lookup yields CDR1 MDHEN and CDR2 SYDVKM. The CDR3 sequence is CASRKNAWGLHQETQYF. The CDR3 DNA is TGTGCCAGCAGGAAAAACGCTTGGGGGCTTCACCAAGAGACCCAGTACTTC.

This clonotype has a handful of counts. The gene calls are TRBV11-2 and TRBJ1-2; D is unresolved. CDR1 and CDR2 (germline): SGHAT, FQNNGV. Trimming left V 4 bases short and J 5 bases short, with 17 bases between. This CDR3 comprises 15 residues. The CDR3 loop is CASSSPEGLVYGYTF. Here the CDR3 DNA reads TGTGCCAGCAGCTCTCCAGAGGGCCTGGTATATGGCTACACCTTC.

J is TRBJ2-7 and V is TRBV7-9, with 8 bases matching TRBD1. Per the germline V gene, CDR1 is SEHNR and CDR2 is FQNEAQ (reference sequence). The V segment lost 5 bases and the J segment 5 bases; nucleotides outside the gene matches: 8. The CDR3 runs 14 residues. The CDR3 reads CASSPSDRANEQYF. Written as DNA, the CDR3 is TGTGCCAGCAGCCCCTCGGACAGGGCTAACGAGCAGTACTTC. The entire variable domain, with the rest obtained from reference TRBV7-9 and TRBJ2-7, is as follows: DTGVSQNPRHKITKRGQNVTFRCDPISEHNRLYWYRQTLGQGPEFLTYFQNEAQLEKSRLLSDRFSAERPKGSFSTLEIQRTEQGDSAMYLCASSPSDRANEQYFGPGTRLTVT.

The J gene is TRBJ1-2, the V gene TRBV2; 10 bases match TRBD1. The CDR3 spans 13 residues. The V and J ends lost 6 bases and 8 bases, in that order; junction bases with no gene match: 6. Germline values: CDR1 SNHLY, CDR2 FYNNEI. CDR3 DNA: TGTGCCAGCAGATCCGACAGGGGGCACGGCTACACCTTC. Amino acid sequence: CASRSDRGHGYTF.

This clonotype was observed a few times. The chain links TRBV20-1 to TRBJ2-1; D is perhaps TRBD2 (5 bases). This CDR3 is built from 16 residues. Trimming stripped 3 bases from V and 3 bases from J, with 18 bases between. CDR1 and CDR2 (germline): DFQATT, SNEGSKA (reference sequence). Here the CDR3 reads CSASSSPSGVYNEQFF. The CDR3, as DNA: TGCAGTGCTAGCTCGAGTCCCAGCGGAGTCTACAATGAGCAGTTCTTC.

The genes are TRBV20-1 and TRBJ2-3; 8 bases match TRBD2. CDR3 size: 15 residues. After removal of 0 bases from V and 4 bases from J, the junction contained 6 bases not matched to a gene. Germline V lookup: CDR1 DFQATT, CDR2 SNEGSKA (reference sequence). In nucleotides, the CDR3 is TGCAGTGCTAGAGATCGAGCGGGAGTTCCAGATACGCAGTATTTT. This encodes CSARDRAGVPDTQYF.

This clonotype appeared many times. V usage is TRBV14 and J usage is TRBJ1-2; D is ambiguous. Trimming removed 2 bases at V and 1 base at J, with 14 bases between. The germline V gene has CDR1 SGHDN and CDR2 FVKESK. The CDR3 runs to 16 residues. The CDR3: CASSQTGPKNNYGYTF. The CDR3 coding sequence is TGTGCCAGCAGCCAAACCGGGCCAAAAAATAACTATGGCTACACCTTC.

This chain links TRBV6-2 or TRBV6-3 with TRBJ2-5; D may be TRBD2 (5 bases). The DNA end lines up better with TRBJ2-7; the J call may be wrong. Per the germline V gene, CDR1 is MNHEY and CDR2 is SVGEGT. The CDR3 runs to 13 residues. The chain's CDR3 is CASSLQAGSEQYF. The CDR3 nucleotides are TGTGCCAGCAGCCTTCAGGCGGGCTCCGAGCAGTACTTC.

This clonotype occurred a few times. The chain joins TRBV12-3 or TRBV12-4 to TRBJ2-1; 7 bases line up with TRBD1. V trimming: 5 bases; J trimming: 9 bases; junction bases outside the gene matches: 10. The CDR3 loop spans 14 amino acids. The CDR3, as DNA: TGTGCCAGCAGTCCCCGACAGGGTTTGAGTGAGCAGTTCTTC. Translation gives CASSPRQGLSEQFF.

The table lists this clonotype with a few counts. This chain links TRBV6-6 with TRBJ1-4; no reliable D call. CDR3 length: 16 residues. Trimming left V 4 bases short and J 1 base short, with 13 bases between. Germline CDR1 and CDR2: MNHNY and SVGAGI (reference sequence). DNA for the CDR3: TGTGCCAGCAGTTCCCCAATGGAGGGAACTAATGAAAAACTGTTTTTT. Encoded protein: CASSSPMEGTNEKLFF.

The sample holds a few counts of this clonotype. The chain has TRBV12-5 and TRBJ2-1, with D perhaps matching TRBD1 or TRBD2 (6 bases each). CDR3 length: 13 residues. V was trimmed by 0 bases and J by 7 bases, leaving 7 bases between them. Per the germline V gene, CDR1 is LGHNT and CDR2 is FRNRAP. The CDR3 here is CASGLVGGNEQFF. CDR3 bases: TGTGCTAGTGGTTTGGTAGGGGGGAATGAGCAGTTCTTC.

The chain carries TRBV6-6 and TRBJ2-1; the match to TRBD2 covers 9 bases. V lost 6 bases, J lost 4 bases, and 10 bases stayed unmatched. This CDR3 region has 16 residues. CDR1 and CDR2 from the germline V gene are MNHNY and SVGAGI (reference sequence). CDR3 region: CASSSSLSGGYNEQFF. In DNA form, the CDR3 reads TGTGCCAGCAGCTCATCCTTGAGCGGGGGGTACAATGAGCAGTTCTTC.

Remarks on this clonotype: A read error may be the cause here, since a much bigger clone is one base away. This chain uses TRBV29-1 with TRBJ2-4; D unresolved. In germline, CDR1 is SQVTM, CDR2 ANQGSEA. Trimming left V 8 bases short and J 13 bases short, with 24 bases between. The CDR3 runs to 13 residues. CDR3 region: CSTLGEEYNEQYF. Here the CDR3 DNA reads TGCAGCACCCTCGGAGAGGAATACAATGAGCAGTACTTC.

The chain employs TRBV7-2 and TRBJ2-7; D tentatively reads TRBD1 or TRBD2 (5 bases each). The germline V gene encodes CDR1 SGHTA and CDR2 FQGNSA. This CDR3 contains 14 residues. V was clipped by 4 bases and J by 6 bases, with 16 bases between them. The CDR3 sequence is CASSSGAAPSEQYF. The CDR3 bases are TGTGCCAGCAGCTCCGGGGCGGCGCCGTCCGAGCAGTACTTC. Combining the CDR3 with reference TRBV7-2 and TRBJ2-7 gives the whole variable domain GAGVSQSPSNKVTEKGKDVELRCDPISGHTALYWYRQSLGQGLEFLIYFQGNSAPDKSGLPSDRFSAERTGGSVSTLTIQRTQQEDSAVYLCASSSGAAPSEQYFGPGTRLTVT.

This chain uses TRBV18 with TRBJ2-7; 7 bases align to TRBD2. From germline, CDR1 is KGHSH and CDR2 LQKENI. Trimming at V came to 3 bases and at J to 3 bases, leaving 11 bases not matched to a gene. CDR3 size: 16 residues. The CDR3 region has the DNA TGTGCCAGCTCACCGGATGGTGGGGCGGGAGTCTACGAGCAGTACTTC. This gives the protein CASSPDGGAGVYEQYF.

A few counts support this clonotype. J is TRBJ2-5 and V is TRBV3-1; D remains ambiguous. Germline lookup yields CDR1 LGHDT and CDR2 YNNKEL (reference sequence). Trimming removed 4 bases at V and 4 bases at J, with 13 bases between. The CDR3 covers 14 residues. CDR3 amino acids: CASSLLKSGETQYF. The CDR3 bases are TGTGCCAGCAGCCTCCTCAAGTCGGGAGAGACCCAGTACTTC.

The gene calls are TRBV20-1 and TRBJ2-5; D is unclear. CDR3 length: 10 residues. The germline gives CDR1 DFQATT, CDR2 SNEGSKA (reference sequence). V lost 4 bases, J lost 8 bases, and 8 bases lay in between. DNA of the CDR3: TGCAGTGCTAAACCGGGTACCCAGTACTTC. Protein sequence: CSAKPGTQYF.